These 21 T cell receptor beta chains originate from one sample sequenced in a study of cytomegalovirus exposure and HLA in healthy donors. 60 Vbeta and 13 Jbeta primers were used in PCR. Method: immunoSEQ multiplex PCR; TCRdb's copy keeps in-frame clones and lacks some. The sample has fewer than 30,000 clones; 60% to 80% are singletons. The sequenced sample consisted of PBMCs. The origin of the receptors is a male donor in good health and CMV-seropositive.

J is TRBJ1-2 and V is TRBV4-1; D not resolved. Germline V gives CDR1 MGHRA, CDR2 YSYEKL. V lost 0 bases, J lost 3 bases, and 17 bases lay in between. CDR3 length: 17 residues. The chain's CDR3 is CASSQERAVTIYYGYTF. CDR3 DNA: TGCGCCAGCAGCCAAGAACGAGCGGTGACAATTTACTATGGCTACACCTTC.

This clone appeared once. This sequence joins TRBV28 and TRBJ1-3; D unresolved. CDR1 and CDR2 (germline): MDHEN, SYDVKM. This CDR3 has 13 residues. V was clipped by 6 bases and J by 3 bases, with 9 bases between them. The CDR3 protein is CASRVRGGNTIYF. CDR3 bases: TGTGCCAGCAGGGTTCGGGGTGGAAACACCATATATTTT.

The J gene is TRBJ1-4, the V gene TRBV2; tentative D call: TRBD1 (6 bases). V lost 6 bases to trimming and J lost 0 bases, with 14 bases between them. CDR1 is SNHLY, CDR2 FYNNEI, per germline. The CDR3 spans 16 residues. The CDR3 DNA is TGTGCCAGCAGATCTGACAGGCTTACAACTAATGAAAAACTGTTTTTT. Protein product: CASRSDRLTTNEKLFF.

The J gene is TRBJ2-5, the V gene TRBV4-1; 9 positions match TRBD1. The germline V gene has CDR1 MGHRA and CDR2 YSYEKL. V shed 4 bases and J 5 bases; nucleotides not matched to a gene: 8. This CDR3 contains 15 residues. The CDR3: CASSRGTGRTETQYF. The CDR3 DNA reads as TGCGCCAGCAGCCGGGGGACAGGGAGGACGGAGACCCAGTACTTC.

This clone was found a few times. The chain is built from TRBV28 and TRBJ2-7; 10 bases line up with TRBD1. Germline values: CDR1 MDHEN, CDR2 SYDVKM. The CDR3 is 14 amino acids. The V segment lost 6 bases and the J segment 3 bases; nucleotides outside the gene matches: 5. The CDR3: CASRETGGYYEQYF. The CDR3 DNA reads TGTGCCAGCAGAGAGACAGGGGGCTACTACGAGCAGTACTTC.

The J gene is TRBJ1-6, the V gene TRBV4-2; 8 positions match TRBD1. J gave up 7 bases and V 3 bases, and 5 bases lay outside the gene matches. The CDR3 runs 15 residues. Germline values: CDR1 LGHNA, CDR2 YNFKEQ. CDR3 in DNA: TGTGCCAGCAGCCAGGCAGGGGGCGGGAATTCACCCCTCCACTTT. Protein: CASSQAGGGNSPLHF.

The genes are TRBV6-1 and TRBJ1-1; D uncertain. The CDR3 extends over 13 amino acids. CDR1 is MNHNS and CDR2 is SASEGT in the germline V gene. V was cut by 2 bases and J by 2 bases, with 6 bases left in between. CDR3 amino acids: CASSENLNTEAFF. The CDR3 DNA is TGTGCCAGCAGTGAAAATCTTAACACTGAAGCTTTCTTT.

The CDR3 DNA reads as TGTGCCAGCAGCTTAAGTGGGGGGAGGGGCAATGAGCAGTTCTTC. Translated: CASSLSGGRGNEQFF. The rearrangement joins TRBV7-3 to TRBJ2-1, with 7 bases lining up with TRBD2. Germline assignment: CDR1 SGHTA and CDR2 FQGTGA. The CDR3 runs 15 residues. Losses at the gene ends were 1 base for V and 6 bases for J; bases not matched to a gene: 6.

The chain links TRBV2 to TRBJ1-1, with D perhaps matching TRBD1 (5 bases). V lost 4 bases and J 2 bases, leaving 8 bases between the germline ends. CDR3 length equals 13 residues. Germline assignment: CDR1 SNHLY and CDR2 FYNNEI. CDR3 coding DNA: TGTGCCAGCAGTGGAGACAGAAACACTGAAGCTTTCTTT. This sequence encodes CASSGDRNTEAFF.

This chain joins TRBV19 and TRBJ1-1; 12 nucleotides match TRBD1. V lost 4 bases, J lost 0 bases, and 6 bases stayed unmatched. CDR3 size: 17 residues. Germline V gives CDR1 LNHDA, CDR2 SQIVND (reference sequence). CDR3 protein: CASSSRDRGRVNTEAFF. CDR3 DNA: TGTGCCAGTAGTAGCCGGGACAGGGGGCGAGTGAACACTGAAGCTTTCTTT. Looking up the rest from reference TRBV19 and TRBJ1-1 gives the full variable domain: DGGITQSPKYLFRKEGQNVTLSCEQNLNHDAMYWYRQDPGQGLRLIYYSQIVNDFQKGDIAEGYSVSREKKESFPLTVTSAQKNPTAFYLCASSSRDRGRVNTEAFFGQGTRLTVV.

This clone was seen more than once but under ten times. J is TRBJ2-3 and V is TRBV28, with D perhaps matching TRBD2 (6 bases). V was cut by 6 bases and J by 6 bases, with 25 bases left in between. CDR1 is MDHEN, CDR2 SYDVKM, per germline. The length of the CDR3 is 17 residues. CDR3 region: CASSRLGGGTLGDTQYF. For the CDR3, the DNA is TGTGCCAGCAGCCGACTGGGGGGTGGGACGCTAGGGGATACGCAGTATTTT.

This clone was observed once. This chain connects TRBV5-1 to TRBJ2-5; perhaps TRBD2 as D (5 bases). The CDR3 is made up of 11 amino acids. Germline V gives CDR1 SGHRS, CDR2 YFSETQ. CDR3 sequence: CATREAETQYF. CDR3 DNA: TGCGCAACGAGGGAAGCAGAGACCCAGTACTTC.

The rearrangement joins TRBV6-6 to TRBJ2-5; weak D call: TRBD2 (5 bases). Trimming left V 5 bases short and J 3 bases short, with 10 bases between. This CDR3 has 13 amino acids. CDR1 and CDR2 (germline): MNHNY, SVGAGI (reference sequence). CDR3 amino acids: CASSTQREETQYF. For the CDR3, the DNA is TGTGCCAGCAGTACACAGAGGGAAGAGACCCAGTACTTC.

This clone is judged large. For the CDR3, the DNA is TGTGCCAGCAGTTTGTTTGGGGAGAGAGTTGGCAATGAGCAGTTCTTC. The encoded protein is CASSLFGERVGNEQFF. The chain is built from TRBV28 and TRBJ2-1, with D perhaps matching TRBD2 (5 bases). This CDR3 contains 16 residues. V lost 3 bases and J 6 bases, leaving 18 bases between the germline ends. The germline V gene encodes CDR1 MDHEN and CDR2 SYDVKM.

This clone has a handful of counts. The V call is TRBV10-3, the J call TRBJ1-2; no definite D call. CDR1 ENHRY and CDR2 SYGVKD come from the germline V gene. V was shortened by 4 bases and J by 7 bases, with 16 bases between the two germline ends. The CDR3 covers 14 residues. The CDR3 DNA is TGTGCCATCAGTGGTTCGGTAGCGGCCTCTGGCTACACCTTC. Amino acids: CAISGSVAASGYTF.

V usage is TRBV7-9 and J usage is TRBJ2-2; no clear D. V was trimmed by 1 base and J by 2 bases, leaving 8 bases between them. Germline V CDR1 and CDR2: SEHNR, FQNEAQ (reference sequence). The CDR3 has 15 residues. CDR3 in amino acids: CASSLDSPNTGELFF. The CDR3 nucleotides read TGTGCCAGCAGCTTAGATAGTCCAAACACCGGGGAGCTGTTTTTT. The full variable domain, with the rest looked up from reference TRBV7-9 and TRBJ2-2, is DTGVSQNPRHKITKRGQNVTFRCDPISEHNRLYWYRQTLGQGPEFLTYFQNEAQLEKSRLLSDRFSAERPKGSFSTLEIQRTEQGDSAMYLCASSLDSPNTGELFFGEGSRLTVL.

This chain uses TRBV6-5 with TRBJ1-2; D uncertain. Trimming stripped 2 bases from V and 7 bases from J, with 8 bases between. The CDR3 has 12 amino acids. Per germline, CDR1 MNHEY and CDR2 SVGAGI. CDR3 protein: CASSYAGFGYTF. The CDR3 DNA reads TGTGCCAGCAGTTACGCAGGATTTGGCTACACCTTC.

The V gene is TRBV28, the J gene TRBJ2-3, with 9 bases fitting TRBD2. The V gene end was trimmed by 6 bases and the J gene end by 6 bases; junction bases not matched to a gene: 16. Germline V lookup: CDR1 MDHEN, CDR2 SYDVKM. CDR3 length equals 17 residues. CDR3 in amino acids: CASSPPLGSGSSDTQYF. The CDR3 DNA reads TGTGCCAGCAGCCCTCCCTTAGGTAGCGGGAGTTCGGATACGCAGTATTTT.

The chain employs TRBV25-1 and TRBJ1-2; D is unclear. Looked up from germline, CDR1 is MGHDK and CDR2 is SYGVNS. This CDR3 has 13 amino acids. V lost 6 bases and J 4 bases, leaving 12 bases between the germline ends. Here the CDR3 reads CASSASGSYGYTF. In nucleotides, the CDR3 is TGTGCCAGCAGCGCGTCCGGGAGCTATGGCTACACCTTC.

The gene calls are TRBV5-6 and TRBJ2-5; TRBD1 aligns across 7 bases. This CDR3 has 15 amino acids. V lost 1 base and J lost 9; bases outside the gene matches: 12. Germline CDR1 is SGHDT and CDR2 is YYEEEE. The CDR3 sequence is CASSLLSAAGGAQYF. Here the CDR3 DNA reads TGTGCCAGCAGCTTGTTATCGGCGGCAGGGGGTGCCCAGTACTTC.

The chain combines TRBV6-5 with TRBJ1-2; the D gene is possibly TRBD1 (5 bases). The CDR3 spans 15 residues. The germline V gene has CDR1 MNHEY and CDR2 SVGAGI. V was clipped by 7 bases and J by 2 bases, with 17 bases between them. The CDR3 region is CASTRGGRANYGYTF. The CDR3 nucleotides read TGTGCCAGCACTAGAGGCGGCAGGGCGAACTATGGCTACACCTTC.